Listed here are 32 T cell receptor beta chains from one sample, sequenced in a study of T cell responses to AZD1222 COVID-19 vaccine. Here immunoSEQ multiplex PCR was the method, and the copy in TCRdb shows in-frame clones only, minus some. The sample includes around 260,000 clones, just over 90% seen only once; the top ten take roughly 0.51%. Sequencing was performed on peripheral blood, taken on day 0 of AZD1222 vaccination. Every receptor here comes from an adult in good health.

The chain uses TRBV5-1 and TRBJ1-4; D unclear. Germline-derived CDR1 and CDR2 are SGHRS and YFSETQ. V shed 0 bases and J shed 7 bases, with 13 bases lying between them. This CDR3 has 15 residues. For the CDR3, the DNA is TGCGCCAGCAGCTTGGTAGGCCAAATGAGTGAAAAACTGTTTTTT. It yields the protein CASSLVGQMSEKLFF. The complete variable domain, with remaining parts taken from reference TRBV5-1 and TRBJ1-4, reads KAGVTQTPRYLIKTRGQQVTLSCSPISGHRSVSWYQQTPGQGLQFLFEYFSETQRNKGNFPGRFSGRQFSNSRSEMNVSTLELGDSALYLCASSLVGQMSEKLFFGSGTQLSVL.

This rearrangement joins TRBV4-1 to TRBJ1-4; D gene uncertain. Trimming left V 5 bases short and J 7 bases short, with 23 bases between. This CDR3 comprises 17 residues. The V gene's germline CDR1 is MGHRA and CDR2 YSYEKL. This chain's CDR3 is CASSSRPPDREREKLFF. The CDR3 DNA reads as TGCGCCAGCAGCTCGCGCCCGCCCGATAGAGAACGTGAAAAACTGTTTTTT.

V gene TRBV7-2 combines with J gene TRBJ2-4; 7 nucleotides agree with TRBD1. The CDR3 extends over 16 amino acids. After removal of 5 bases from V and 0 bases from J, the junction contained 7 bases not matched to a gene. Germline loops: CDR1 SGHTA, CDR2 FQGNSA. The CDR3 DNA sequence: TGTGCCAGCAGCGCCCGGACAGGAGTAGCCAAAAACATTCAGTACTTC. It specifies CASSARTGVAKNIQYF.

This clone was counted only a few times. The chain's CDR3 is CASSQAQAHTEAFF. The CDR3 DNA sequence: TGCGCCAGCAGCCAAGCTCAGGCCCACACTGAAGCTTTCTTT. The chain is built from TRBV4-3 and TRBJ1-1; no reliable D call. The CDR3 is 14 residues long. Germline CDR1 reads LGHNA; CDR2 reads YSLEER. Between the trimmed V and J ends, which lost 1 base and 3 bases, there was a span of 9 bases.

This chain links TRBV5-1 with TRBJ2-2, with D perhaps TRBD1 (5 bases). The CDR3 consists of 15 residues. The V end was cut by 3 bases, the J end by 7 bases, with 16 bases between. Per the germline V gene, CDR1 is SGHRS and CDR2 is YFSETQ. CDR3 region: CASSSVRLQGGELFF. CDR3 nucleotides: TGCGCCAGCAGCTCGGTGCGTCTCCAGGGCGGGGAGCTGTTTTTT. The full variable domain, with the rest looked up from reference TRBV5-1 and TRBJ2-2, is KAGVTQTPRYLIKTRGQQVTLSCSPISGHRSVSWYQQTPGQGLQFLFEYFSETQRNKGNFPGRFSGRQFSNSRSEMNVSTLELGDSALYLCASSSVRLQGGELFFGEGSRLTVL.

This chain joins TRBV5-6 and TRBJ2-7, with 7 bases matching TRBD1. The CDR3 extends over 16 amino acids. Trimming cost V 4 bases and J 0 bases; bases outside gene matches: 10. CDR1 is SGHDT and CDR2 is YYEEEE in the germline V gene. CDR3 nucleotides: TGTGCCAGCAGCCGGAGACAGGGATCAAGCTCCTACGAGCAGTACTTC. Its translation: CASSRRQGSSSYEQYF.

V usage is TRBV12-3 or TRBV12-4 and J usage is TRBJ1-3, with D uncertain. Deletions cut 5 bases from V and 4 bases from J, with 3 bases between. This CDR3 has 11 residues. CDR3 sequence reads: CASSPGNTIYF. The CDR3 DNA sequence: TGTGCCAGCAGTCCCGGAAACACCATATATTTT.

The chain recombines TRBV5-1 with TRBJ2-1; TRBD2 matches 10 bases. Germline V gene sequence: CDR1 SGHRS, CDR2 YFSETQ. The J segment lost 8 bases and the V segment lost 5 bases, leaving 4 bases of the junction unmatched. The CDR3 extends over 13 amino acids. Here the CDR3 reads CASRASGGDEQFF. As DNA, the CDR3 is TGCGCCAGCAGGGCTAGCGGGGGAGATGAGCAGTTCTTC.

This chain joins TRBV6-2 or TRBV6-3 and TRBJ1-5, with TRBD1 matching 7 bases. The CDR3 covers 14 residues. Germline CDR1 is MNHEY and CDR2 is SVGEGT. V trimming: 4 bases; J trimming: 6 bases; junction bases outside the gene matches: 6. CDR3 region: CASSSGTEGQPQHF. The CDR3 nucleotides read TGTGCCAGCAGTTCCGGGACAGAAGGTCAGCCCCAGCATTTT.

The chain is built from TRBV19 and TRBJ1-4; 9 nucleotides agree with TRBD1. Trimming took 9 bases from V and 0 from J; bases not matched to a gene: 8. Germline lookup yields CDR1 LNHDA and CDR2 SQIVND (reference sequence). CDR3 length: 16 residues. The CDR3 region has the DNA TGTGCCAGCTCCCCTCGGACAGGGGCAACTAATGAAAAACTGTTTTTT. Its translation: CASSPRTGATNEKLFF.

The chain joins TRBV6-1 to TRBJ1-4; D perhaps matches TRBD1 (6 bases). Per germline, CDR1 MNHNS and CDR2 SASEGT. The V gene lost 3 bases and the J gene lost 7 bases, with 12 bases spanning the gap. The CDR3 is 14 amino acids. CDR3 coding DNA: TGTGCCAGCAGTGACCGGGGGCGTTTTGAAAAACTGTTTTTT. Protein: CASSDRGRFEKLFF.

The rearrangement joins TRBV2 to TRBJ2-7; 12 bases are a match to TRBD1. The CDR3 runs 15 residues. Germline V lookup: CDR1 SNHLY, CDR2 FYNNEI. J was trimmed by 6 bases and V by 6 bases; bases with no gene match: 9. The CDR3 DNA is TGTGCCAGCAGCGTAGACGGGACAGGGGGCTTCGAGCAGTACTTC. Protein product: CASSVDGTGGFEQYF.

The chain combines TRBV5-1 with TRBJ2-2; 9 nucleotides match TRBD1. This CDR3 spans 16 amino acids. Per the germline V gene, CDR1 is SGHRS and CDR2 is YFSETQ. With V trimmed by 3 bases and J by 4 bases, 7 bases remained unmatched. The CDR3, as DNA: TGCGCCAGCAGCTCACAGGGGGCTAAGGGCACCGGGGAGCTGTTTTTT. Residues: CASSSQGAKGTGELFF.

The J gene is TRBJ1-1, the V gene TRBV9; 7 nucleotides agree with TRBD1. The length of the CDR3 is 13 residues. Looked up from germline, CDR1 is SGDLS and CDR2 is YYNGEE. Trimming at V came to 4 bases and at J to 4 bases, leaving 4 bases not matched to a gene. The CDR3 nucleotides read TGTGCCAGCAGCCCACAGGGGTTCACTGAAGCTTTCTTT. Protein: CASSPQGFTEAFF. Using reference TRBV9 and TRBJ1-1 for the parts outside the CDR3, the full variable domain is DSGVTQTPKHLITATGQRVTLRCSPRSGDLSVYWYQQSLDQGLQFLIQYYNGEERAKGNILERFSAQQFPDLHSELNLSSLELGDSALYFCASSPQGFTEAFFGQGTRLTVV.

The J gene is TRBJ1-4, the V gene TRBV7-9; D is perhaps TRBD1 (5 bases). V was clipped by 2 bases and J by 6 bases, with 10 bases between them. The CDR3 has 14 residues. Germline V CDR1 and CDR2: SEHNR, FQNEAQ (reference sequence). The CDR3 loop is CASSLRQGYEKLFF. The CDR3 DNA reads TGTGCCAGCAGCTTAAGGCAGGGTTATGAAAAACTGTTTTTT.

The chain has TRBV2 and TRBJ2-3; D is undetermined. The germline V gene encodes CDR1 SNHLY and CDR2 FYNNEI. This CDR3 has 15 residues. V lost 0 bases and J lost 2, with 9 bases in between. In DNA, the CDR3 is TGTGCCAGCAGTGAAGCAGGATATTACACAGATACGCAGTATTTT. This gives the protein CASSEAGYYTDTQYF.

The CDR3 sequence is CASSIDRQGAALFQPQHF. The CDR3 DNA reads TGTGCCAGTAGTATAGATCGACAAGGGGCCGCACTCTTCCAGCCCCAGCATTTT. V usage is TRBV19 and J usage is TRBJ1-5; weak D call: TRBD1 (5 bases). CDR3 size: 18 residues. Per germline, CDR1 LNHDA and CDR2 SQIVND (reference sequence). V was clipped by 0 bases and J by 7 bases, with 22 bases between them.

This sequence joins TRBV7-8 and TRBJ1-5; perhaps TRBD1 as D (5 bases). V lost 5 bases and J lost 4, with 15 bases in between. CDR3 size: 15 residues. CDR1 SGHVS and CDR2 FQNEAQ come from the germline V gene. CDR3 bases: TGTGCCAGCAGCCCCGGTGGGGAGGGGAATCAGCCCCAGCATTTT. Translated: CASSPGGEGNQPQHF.

The CDR3 DNA reads TGTGCCAGCAGCTTATTTCCGGACAGGGCGTCGGGTGGCTACACCTTC. This sequence encodes CASSLFPDRASGGYTF. The genes are TRBV13 and TRBJ1-2, with 8 bases matching TRBD1. Germline assignment: CDR1 PRHDT and CDR2 FYEKMQ (reference sequence). V lost 2 bases and J lost 7; bases outside the gene matches: 12. This CDR3 region has 16 residues.

This sequence joins TRBV3-1 (or the pseudogene TRBV3-2) and TRBJ2-7; D may correspond to TRBD1 or TRBD2 (5 bases each). CDR1 and CDR2 (germline): LGHDT, YNNKEL (reference sequence). The CDR3 is 15 amino acids. Trimming left V 3 bases short and J 3 bases short, with 15 bases between. CDR3 coding DNA: TGTGCCAGCAGCCATTACGGGACGGACCGCTACGAGCAGTACTTC. It specifies CASSHYGTDRYEQYF.

J is TRBJ1-1 and V is TRBV3-1 (or the pseudogene TRBV3-2), with 10 positions matching TRBD1. The trim removed 4 bases at V and 6 bases at J, leaving 5 bases unmatched. CDR3 size: 14 residues. Germline V gives CDR1 LGHDT, CDR2 YNNKEL (reference sequence). The CDR3 nucleotides read TGTGCCAGCAGCCGAGGGACAGGGGATTCTGAAGCTTTCTTT. Its translation: CASSRGTGDSEAFF.

This chain uses TRBV9 with TRBJ2-3; D possibly corresponds to TRBD2 (6 bases). Germline-derived CDR1 and CDR2 are SGDLS and YYNGEE. This CDR3 is built from 15 residues. Trimming cost V 4 bases and J 0 bases, with 12 bases left between them. CDR3 nucleotide sequence: TGTGCCAGCAGCTTCGGAGGGAGAAGCACAGATACGCAGTATTTT. It encodes CASSFGGRSTDTQYF. Complete variable domain (other parts from reference TRBV9 and TRBJ2-3): DSGVTQTPKHLITATGQRVTLRCSPRSGDLSVYWYQQSLDQGLQFLIQYYNGEERAKGNILERFSAQQFPDLHSELNLSSLELGDSALYFCASSFGGRSTDTQYFGPGTRLTVL.

This rearrangement joins TRBV28 to TRBJ2-7, with D unclear. In germline, CDR1 is MDHEN, CDR2 SYDVKM. V was shortened by 5 bases and J by 11 bases, with 16 bases between the two germline ends. The CDR3 runs 12 residues. The CDR3 sequence: CASSPRGRTEYF. The CDR3 DNA reads TGTGCCAGCAGTCCAAGAGGACGGACGGAGTACTTC.

The chain combines TRBV7-3 with TRBJ2-3, with unresolved D. The CDR3 consists of 15 residues. Germline V gene sequence: CDR1 SGHTA, CDR2 FQGTGA. The V end was cut by 5 bases, the J end by 6 bases, with 18 bases between. Here the CDR3 reads CASSPKMGVSDTQYF. The CDR3 nucleotides read TGTGCCAGCAGCCCAAAAATGGGTGTATCGGATACGCAGTATTTT.

V is TRBV6-5 and J is TRBJ2-7, with a possible D match to TRBD1 (6 bases). Looked up from germline, CDR1 is MNHEY and CDR2 is SVGAGI. V dropped 5 bases and J dropped 6 bases, with 17 bases sitting between them. The CDR3 extends over 14 amino acids. The CDR3 reads CASSTNLQGSEQYF. CDR3 DNA sequence: TGTGCCAGCAGTACCAATTTACAGGGTTCCGAGCAGTACTTC.

The chain combines TRBV5-6 with TRBJ2-7; TRBD2 might be the D (7 bases). Trimming took 4 bases from V and 2 from J, leaving 16 bases between them. From germline, CDR1 is SGHDT and CDR2 YYEEEE. The CDR3 has 15 amino acids. The CDR3 DNA is TGTGCCAGCAGCAGGGGGGGGCGGGCTCCCTACGAGCAGTACTTC. This encodes CASSRGGRAPYEQYF.

The V and J genes are TRBV7-3 and TRBJ2-5, with 7 bases aligning to TRBD2. The CDR3 runs 15 residues. The germline gives CDR1 SGHTA, CDR2 FQGTGA. Trimming cost V 1 base and J 4 bases; bases outside gene matches: 6. The CDR3 loop is CASSLIGAGVETQYF. The CDR3, as DNA: TGTGCCAGCAGCTTAATAGGTGCGGGGGTAGAGACCCAGTACTTC. Combining the CDR3 with reference TRBV7-3 and TRBJ2-5 gives the whole variable domain GAGVSQTPSNKVTEKGKYVELRCDPISGHTALYWYRQSLGQGPEFLIYFQGTGAADDSGLPNDRFFAVRPEGSVSTLKIQRTERGDSAVYLCASSLIGAGVETQYFGPGTRLLVL.

CDR3: CASKFFGNNEQFF. The CDR3 bases are TGTGCCAGCAAGTTTTTTGGGAACAATGAGCAGTTCTTC. The genes are TRBV2 and TRBJ2-1; unclear D gene. Germline V gene data show CDR1 as SNHLY and CDR2 as FYNNEI. The CDR3 has 13 residues. With 7 bases removed from V and 5 bases from J, the gap between germline ends came to 12 bases.

The rearrangement joins TRBV7-2 to TRBJ2-3; TRBD2 matches 11 bases. CDR3 length: 15 residues. Per the germline V gene, CDR1 is SGHTA and CDR2 is FQGNSA. V trimming: 5 bases; J trimming: 5 bases; junction bases outside the gene matches: 6. As DNA, the CDR3 is TGTGCCAGCAGCGTTAGCGGGAGGGCCGTAGATACGCAGTATTTT. This encodes CASSVSGRAVDTQYF.

The chain couples TRBV21-1 to TRBJ2-2; the table's D call, TRBD2, has no DNA check behind it. TRBV21-1 is termed a pseudogene. This CDR3 contains 14 residues. CDR3 region: CATGRGENTGELFF. CDR3 nucleotide sequence: TGTGCCACCGGCCGGGGGGAAAACACCGGGGAGCTGTTTTTT.

V gene TRBV28 combines with J gene TRBJ1-5; TRBD1 might be the D (6 bases). Looked up from germline, CDR1 is MDHEN and CDR2 is SYDVKM. This CDR3 has 14 amino acids. Deletions cut 10 bases from V and 6 bases from J, with 19 bases between. DNA for the CDR3: TGTGCCAACAGATTGGGGGCCGGGGTTCAGCCCCAGCATTTT. Its protein is CANRLGAGVQPQHF.

The rearrangement uses TRBV5-1 and TRBJ2-1, with D possibly being TRBD2 (6 bases). The CDR3 is 17 residues long. V gave up 0 bases and J gave up 7 bases, with 20 bases separating them. Germline values: CDR1 SGHRS, CDR2 YFSETQ. The CDR3 is CASSLALGREPLNEQFF. CDR3 sequence (DNA): TGCGCCAGCAGCTTGGCGTTGGGTCGGGAGCCCCTTAATGAGCAGTTCTTC. The full variable domain, with the rest looked up from reference TRBV5-1 and TRBJ2-1, is KAGVTQTPRYLIKTRGQQVTLSCSPISGHRSVSWYQQTPGQGLQFLFEYFSETQRNKGNFPGRFSGRQFSNSRSEMNVSTLELGDSALYLCASSLALGREPLNEQFFGPGTRLTVL.